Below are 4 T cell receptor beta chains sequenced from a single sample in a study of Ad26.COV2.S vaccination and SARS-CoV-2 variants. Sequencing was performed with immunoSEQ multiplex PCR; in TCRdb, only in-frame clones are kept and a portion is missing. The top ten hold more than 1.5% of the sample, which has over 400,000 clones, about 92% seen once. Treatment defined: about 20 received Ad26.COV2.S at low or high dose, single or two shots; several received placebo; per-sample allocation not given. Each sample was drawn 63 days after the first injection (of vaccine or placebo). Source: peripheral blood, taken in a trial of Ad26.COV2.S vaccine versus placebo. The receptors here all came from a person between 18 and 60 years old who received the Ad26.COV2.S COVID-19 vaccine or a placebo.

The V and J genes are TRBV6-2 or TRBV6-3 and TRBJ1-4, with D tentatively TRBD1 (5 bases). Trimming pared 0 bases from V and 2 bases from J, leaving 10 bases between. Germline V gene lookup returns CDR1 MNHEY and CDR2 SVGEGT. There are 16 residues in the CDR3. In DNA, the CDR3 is TGTGCCAGCAGTTACTCTTGGGACTGGACTAATGAAAAACTGTTTTTT. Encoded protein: CASSYSWDWTNEKLFF.

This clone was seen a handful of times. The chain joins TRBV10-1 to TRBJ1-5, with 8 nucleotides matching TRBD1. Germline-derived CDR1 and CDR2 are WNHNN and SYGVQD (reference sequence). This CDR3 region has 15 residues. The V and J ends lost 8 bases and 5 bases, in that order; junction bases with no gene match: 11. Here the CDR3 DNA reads TGCGCCAGCGGAGGGACGGACAGGGTCGATCAGCCCCAGCATTTT. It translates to CASGGTDRVDQPQHF.

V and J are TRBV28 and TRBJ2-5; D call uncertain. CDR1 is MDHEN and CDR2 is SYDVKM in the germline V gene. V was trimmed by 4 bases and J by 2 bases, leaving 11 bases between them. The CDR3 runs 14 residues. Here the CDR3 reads CASSSSGFQETQYF. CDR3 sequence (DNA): TGTGCCAGCAGTTCGTCGGGCTTTCAAGAGACCCAGTACTTC.

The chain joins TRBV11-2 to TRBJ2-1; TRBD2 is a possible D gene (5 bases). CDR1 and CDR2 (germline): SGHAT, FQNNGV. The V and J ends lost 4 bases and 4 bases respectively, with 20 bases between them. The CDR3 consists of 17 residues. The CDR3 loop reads CASSSGRTLTGYNEQFF. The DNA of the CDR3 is TGTGCCAGCAGCTCCGGACGCACCTTAACGGGGTACAATGAGCAGTTCTTC.